This T cell receptor beta chain was identified in a study of technical replicates of blood from several donors. This clone was detected only once. V was clipped by 4 bases and J by 1 base, with 16 bases between them. Germline assignment: CDR1 MGHRA and CDR2 YSYEKL. The CDR3 runs 16 residues. Using immunoSEQ multiplex PCR, the repertoire was profiled, and TCRdb retains in-frame clones only, with some absent. The table records over 75,000 clones, approximately 96% of them present only once. The TCR comes from a human donor in good health. Input material: T cells isolated from PBMCs. V gene TRBV4-1 combines with J gene TRBJ2-5; weak D call: TRBD2 (6 bases). CDR3 amino acids: CASSPGTLEGQETQYF. In nucleotides, the CDR3 is TGCGCCAGCAGCCCCGGGACCTTGGAGGGCCAAGAGACCCAGTACTTC.